The 32 T cell receptor beta chains listed next were all sequenced from one sample in a study of OX40 agonist ivuxolimab in advanced cancers. Profiling relied on immunoSEQ multiplex PCR, and the TCRdb table lists in-frame clones only, not all of them. This table holds around 68,000 clones, approximately 86% found once. The source material was CD4+ or CD8+ T cells sorted from blood, sampled in a trial of the OX40 agonist ivuxolimab. The receptors derive from an adult with an advanced solid tumor such as melanoma, head and neck, liver or kidney cancer.

V and J are TRBV30 and TRBJ1-6, with D possibly being TRBD1 (5 bases). The CDR3 is 14 amino acids. V was pared by 1 base and J by 4 bases, with 8 bases between. Germline V gives CDR1 GTSNPN, CDR2 SVGIG (reference sequence). This CDR3 reads CAWSGSGYNSPLHF. The CDR3 bases are TGTGCCTGGAGTGGGTCAGGGTATAATTCACCCCTCCACTTT.

The chain uses TRBV6-6 and TRBJ2-3; 7 bases line up with TRBD2. This CDR3 has 15 amino acids. Trimming took 2 bases from V and 4 from J; bases not matched to a gene: 6. Per germline, CDR1 MNHNY and CDR2 SVGAGI (reference sequence). CDR3 sequence reads: CASSYRGVSADTQYF. In DNA form, the CDR3 reads TGTGCCAGCAGTTACCGGGGGGTTAGCGCAGATACGCAGTATTTT.

CDR3 coding DNA: TGTGCCAGCAGCCTAGCGGGGTCCTACGAGCAGTACTTC. This translates into CASSLAGSYEQYF. This chain uses TRBV27 with TRBJ2-7; 9 nucleotides match TRBD2. V lost 6 bases to trimming and J lost 1 base; unmatched junction nucleotides: 1. Germline CDR1 MNHEY, CDR2 SMNVEV (reference sequence). The CDR3 runs 13 residues.

The chain carries TRBV28 and TRBJ2-7; no firm D call. Looked up from germline, CDR1 is MDHEN and CDR2 is SYDVKM. The CDR3 totals 13 residues. V lost 5 bases and J 4 bases, leaving 12 bases between the germline ends. CDR3 amino acids: CASSTQVGYEQYF. Written as DNA, the CDR3 is TGTGCCAGCAGTACCCAGGTTGGGTACGAGCAGTACTTC.

V and J are TRBV6-4 and TRBJ2-1; 12 bases map to TRBD2. Germline V gene data show CDR1 as MRHNA and CDR2 as SNTAGT. The CDR3 has 14 amino acids. V lost 3 bases, J lost 10 bases, and 4 bases stayed unmatched. CDR3 sequence (DNA): TGTGCCAGCAGTGAACTAGCGGGGGGCGGGGAGCAGTTCTTC. Its translation: CASSELAGGGEQFF.

The V and J genes are TRBV5-6 and TRBJ2-5, with TRBD2 matching 8 bases. CDR3 size: 13 residues. J gave up 5 bases and V 2 bases, and 2 bases lay outside the gene matches. Per the germline V gene, CDR1 is SGHDT and CDR2 is YYEEEE. The CDR3 loop reads CASSFGGVETQYF. CDR3 coding DNA: TGTGCCAGCAGCTTCGGGGGGGTGGAGACCCAGTACTTC.

V usage is TRBV10-2 and J usage is TRBJ2-3; 8 positions match TRBD2. Germline CDR1 reads WSHSY; CDR2 reads SAAADI. V lost 5 bases and J lost 4; bases outside the gene matches: 5. This CDR3 is 14 amino acids long. The CDR3 DNA reads TGCGCCAGCAGTTCGAGCGGGAGATCAGATACGCAGTATTTT. Encoded protein: CASSSSGRSDTQYF.

The chain carries TRBV6-1 and TRBJ1-1, with a possible D match to TRBD1 (6 bases). The CDR3 spans 15 residues. Germline loops: CDR1 MNHNS, CDR2 SASEGT. Trimming took off 5 bases at V and 1 base at J, with 14 bases between the two ends. For the CDR3, the DNA is TGTGCCAGCAGTAACAGGTGGGGGGCGAACACTGAAGCTTTCTTT. Its translation: CASSNRWGANTEAFF.

V is TRBV28 and J is TRBJ1-1; tentative D call: TRBD1 (5 bases). V lost 6 bases and J lost 11, with 13 bases in between. The V gene's germline CDR1 is MDHEN and CDR2 SYDVKM. The CDR3 contains 11 residues. CDR3: CASRRDAKAFF. CDR3 coding DNA: TGTGCCAGCAGACGGGACGCAAAGGCTTTCTTT.

In its sample, this clone was seen once. The chain joins TRBV27 to TRBJ1-6; 9 bases map to TRBD1. CDR1 and CDR2 (germline): MNHEY, SMNVEV (reference sequence). V was clipped by 6 bases and J by 5 bases; unmatched bases: 11. The CDR3 extends over 17 amino acids. The DNA for the CDR3 is TGTGCCAGCAGAACAATACAGGGGGCACAAAATAATTCACCCCTCCACTTT. It yields the protein CASRTIQGAQNNSPLHF.

This chain connects TRBV27 to TRBJ2-3; D is uncertain. The ends were cut back, 4 bases at V and 1 base at J, with 12 bases in the middle. The CDR3 covers 15 residues. Germline lookup yields CDR1 MNHEY and CDR2 SMNVEV (reference sequence). Written as DNA, the CDR3 is TGTGCCAGCAGTTCGGAGAACACCCGCACAGATACGCAGTATTTT. This translates into CASSSENTRTDTQYF.

The genes are TRBV9 and TRBJ2-1, with TRBD1 as a possible D gene (7 bases). V lost 4 bases to trimming and J lost 10 bases, with 18 bases between them. Germline V CDR1 and CDR2: SGDLS, YYNGEE. The CDR3 covers 14 residues. CDR3 amino acids: CASSPGGSVGEQFF. The CDR3 DNA reads as TGTGCCAGCAGCCCAGGGGGGTCGGTAGGCGAGCAGTTCTTC.

This clone was detected a few times. The CDR3 nucleotides are TGTGCCAGCTCACCAACGCCCCCACAGGGCTCCTATAATTCACCCCTCCACTTT. Translated: CASSPTPPQGSYNSPLHF. The gene calls are TRBV18 and TRBJ1-6; possible D gene TRBD1, 6 bases. Germline CDR1 KGHSH, CDR2 LQKENI. The CDR3 length is 18 residues. Trimming removed 2 bases at V and 0 bases at J, with 14 bases between.

This clone appeared once. The V gene is TRBV30, the J gene TRBJ1-1, with a tentative D call TRBD1 (6 bases). With 2 bases removed from V and 0 bases from J, the gap between germline ends came to 7 bases. The CDR3 sequence is 13 residues long. From germline, CDR1 is GTSNPN and CDR2 SVGIG (reference sequence). CDR3 in DNA: TGTGCCTGGAGTAGACAGGTGAACACTGAAGCTTTCTTT. It encodes CAWSRQVNTEAFF.

The rearrangement links TRBV19 to TRBJ2-1, with 9 bases aligning to TRBD1. Germline V gene sequence: CDR1 LNHDA, CDR2 SQIVND (reference sequence). V dropped 7 bases and J dropped 8; count of bases not matched to a gene: 9. The CDR3 is 14 amino acids. CDR3 bases: TGTGCCAGTAAGGAACAGGGGGCATTGGATGAGCAGTTCTTC. Protein sequence: CASKEQGALDEQFF.

The chain couples TRBV6-9 to TRBJ1-1, with a weak D call TRBD1 (5 bases). Trimming removed 3 bases from V and 2 bases from J, with 13 bases in between. Germline CDR1 and CDR2: MNHGY and SVAAGI. This CDR3 comprises 15 residues. The CDR3 DNA is TGTGCCAGCAGTTACGACCCAGGGATTAACACTGAAGCTTTCTTT. It is translated as CASSYDPGINTEAFF.

CDR3 nucleotides: TGTGCCAGCACCTCGGGGGTCGATGGCCTCAAGTATTTT. Its protein product is CASTSGVDGLKYF. The chain links TRBV28 to TRBJ2-3, with D possibly matching TRBD2 (6 bases). CDR3 length: 13 amino acids. The V gene lost 7 bases and the J gene lost 13 bases, with 21 bases spanning the gap. The V gene's germline CDR1 is MDHEN and CDR2 SYDVKM.

The rearrangement uses TRBV19 and TRBJ1-1, with 9 bases matching TRBD1. The CDR3 length is 15 residues. V gave up 6 bases and J gave up 3 bases; unmatched junction bases: 8. In germline, CDR1 is LNHDA, CDR2 SQIVND (reference sequence). The CDR3 DNA is TGTGCCAGTAGACCCGCCGGACAGGGGCACACTGAAGCTTTCTTT. Translation: CASRPAGQGHTEAFF.

CDR3 nucleotide sequence: TGTGCCTCGACAGGGAGCACCGGGGAGCTGTTTTTT. This gives the protein CASTGSTGELFF. The chain recombines TRBV30 with TRBJ2-2, with TRBD1 identical over 7 bases. Trimming at V came to 7 bases and at J to 4 bases, leaving 3 bases not matched to a gene. Germline V gene data show CDR1 as GTSNPN and CDR2 as SVGIG (reference sequence). This CDR3 contains 12 residues. The full variable domain, in which reference TRBV30 and TRBJ2-2 provide the parts outside the CDR3, is SQTIHQWPATLVQPVGSPLSLECTVEGTSNPNLYWYRQAAGRGLQLLFYSVGIGQISSEVPQNLSASRPQDRQFILSSKKLLLSDSGFYLCASTGSTGELFFGEGSRLTVL.

The chain combines TRBV2 with TRBJ2-7; D is ambiguous. CDR1 SNHLY and CDR2 FYNNEI come from the germline V gene. V was pared by 4 bases and J by 5 bases, with 6 bases between. CDR3 length: 11 amino acids. CDR3 in amino acids: CASSVGNEQYF. The CDR3 nucleotides read TGTGCCAGCAGTGTTGGTAACGAGCAGTACTTC.

This clone appeared once. The rearrangement joins TRBV27 to TRBJ2-1; D is unclear. The length of the CDR3 is 16 residues. The V and J ends lost 0 bases and 0 bases respectively, with 9 bases between them. Looked up from germline, CDR1 is MNHEY and CDR2 is SMNVEV (reference sequence). The CDR3 region is CASSLSETRSYNEQFF. The CDR3 DNA follows: TGTGCCAGCAGTTTATCGGAAACCCGCTCCTACAATGAGCAGTTCTTC.

The V and J genes are TRBV5-1 and TRBJ1-1; D unclear. Germline lookup yields CDR1 SGHRS and CDR2 YFSETQ. Deletions cut 3 bases from V and 2 bases from J, with 5 bases between. This CDR3 is 12 amino acids long. In DNA form, the CDR3 reads TGCGCCAGCAGCTATAAAAACACTGAAGCTTTCTTT. It is translated as CASSYKNTEAFF.

The chain couples TRBV10-2 to TRBJ2-5, with a possible D match to TRBD2 (5 bases). This CDR3 has 12 amino acids. V was clipped by 6 bases and J by 5 bases, with 10 bases between them. CDR1 is WSHSY, CDR2 SAAADI, per germline. DNA for the CDR3: TGCGCCAGCAGGCGGGCCGGGGAGACCCAGTACTTC. This gives the protein CASRRAGETQYF.

In its sample, this clone is medium-sized. The CDR3 nucleotides read TGCGCCAGCAGCGGGCAGGGGAACACCGGGGAGCTGTTTTTT. Protein: CASSGQGNTGELFF. The chain uses TRBV5-1 and TRBJ2-2; maybe TRBD1 (5 bases). Germline V gene data show CDR1 as SGHRS and CDR2 as YFSETQ. The V gene lost 4 bases and the J gene lost 1 base, with 8 bases spanning the gap. The CDR3 length is 14 residues.

The chain carries TRBV7-2 and TRBJ2-3; 8 positions agree with TRBD2. The CDR3 loop spans 13 amino acids. The germline gives CDR1 SGHTA, CDR2 FQGNSA. J lost 7 bases, V lost 4 bases, and 4 bases had no gene match. For the CDR3, the DNA is TGTGCCAGCAGCTCCGGGGGGGGTCATACGCAGTATTTT. Protein product: CASSSGGGHTQYF.

This clone has only one observation. The rearrangement joins TRBV6-1 to TRBJ2-7, with TRBD1 matching over 7 bases. This CDR3 is built from 14 residues. Germline V lookup: CDR1 MNHNS, CDR2 SASEGT. With 5 bases clipped from V and 2 bases from J, the junction kept 6 bases outside the gene matches. In DNA form, the CDR3 reads TGTGCCAGCAGTCTCTGGGACAGTACCTACGAGCAGTACTTC. It specifies CASSLWDSTYEQYF.

The chain carries TRBV27 and TRBJ2-3; D is uncertain. V shed 0 bases and J shed 5 bases, with 9 bases lying between them. The CDR3 consists of 14 residues. CDR1 is MNHEY, CDR2 SMNVEV, per germline (reference sequence). The CDR3, as DNA: TGTGCCAGCAGTTTATCGAGCCCTATAGATACGCAGTATTTT. This gives the protein CASSLSSPIDTQYF.

This rearrangement joins TRBV6-6 to TRBJ1-5, with TRBD1 as a possible D gene (5 bases). Trimming took off 6 bases at V and 3 bases at J, with 12 bases between the two ends. Germline loops: CDR1 MNHNY, CDR2 SVGAGI (reference sequence). The CDR3 has 14 residues. CDR3 nucleotides: TGTGCCAGCAGACCCGACAGCTCCAATCAGCCCCAGCATTTT. Protein sequence: CASRPDSSNQPQHF.

CDR3 in amino acids: CSVEGGDTRTDTQYF. The CDR3 nucleotides are TGCAGCGTTGAAGGCGGGGACACCCGCACAGATACGCAGTATTTT. The rearrangement joins TRBV29-1 to TRBJ2-3; tentatively, D is TRBD1 or TRBD2 (6 bases each). This CDR3 region has 15 residues. Trimming took 1 base from V and 1 from J, leaving 12 bases between them. Per germline, CDR1 SQVTM and CDR2 ANQGSEA.

This sequence joins TRBV7-6 and TRBJ2-7; no reliable D call. This CDR3 is 11 amino acids long. Germline CDR1 and CDR2: SGHVS and FNYEAQ. The V end lost 1 base, the J end lost 3 bases, and 1 base lay between the germline ends. CDR3 sequence: CASSLDYEQYF. In DNA form, the CDR3 reads TGTGCCAGCAGCTTAGACTACGAGCAGTACTTC. Filled out from reference TRBV7-6 and TRBJ2-7, the complete variable domain reads GAGVSQSPRYKVTKRGQDVALRCDPISGHVSLYWYRQALGQGPEFLTYFNYEAQQDKSGLPNDRFSAERPEGSISTLTIQRTEQRDSAMYRCASSLDYEQYFGPGTRLTVT.

This chain joins TRBV2 and TRBJ2-5, with 8 nucleotides matching TRBD2. CDR1 and CDR2 (germline): SNHLY, FYNNEI. V shed 3 bases and J 6 bases; nucleotides not matched to a gene: 9. CDR3 length equals 15 residues. The CDR3 nucleotides are TGTGCCAGCAGTGATAGAGCGGGAGTTCGCCAGACCCAGTACTTC. It codes for CASSDRAGVRQTQYF.

This chain uses TRBV6-1 with TRBJ1-5; D is possibly TRBD1 (5 bases). Germline V gene sequence: CDR1 MNHNS, CDR2 SASEGT. The CDR3 is 13 amino acids. V was clipped by 8 bases and J by 6 bases, with 14 bases between them. The CDR3 region is CASGGGEAQPQHF. CDR3 nucleotide sequence: TGTGCCAGCGGGGGAGGGGAGGCTCAGCCCCAGCATTTT.